This TCR beta chain originates from a study of T cells after posttransplantation cyclophosphamide. Study-wide findings and caveats: Tissue-infiltrating T cells from skin or gut overlapped little with blood T cells. Recipient CMV seropositivity and CMV reactivation strongly tracked TRB clonality.

The assay was immunoSEQ multiplex PCR, and TCRdb's table has in-frame clones only and misses some. The data hold more than 20,000 clones, with about 84% observed a single time. This clone was seen a few times. Its target is unknown. The sample taken for sequencing was PBMCs. The receptor comes from a woman aged 55-70 years with a blood cancer, CMV-positive, and with a related stem cell donor.

This CDR3 is CAAGREQYF. CDR3 DNA sequence: TGTGCCGCAGGCAGGGAGCAGTACTTC. The J gene is TRBJ2-7, the V gene TRBV30; no clear D gene. The CDR3 is 9 amino acids. Per germline, CDR1 GTSNPN and CDR2 SVGIG (reference sequence). The V end was cut by 8 bases, the J end by 7 bases, with 9 bases between.